These 21 T cell receptor beta chains came from one sample sequenced in a study of CDR3 diversity in severe acne. Using its own MiXCR run on the PCR reads, TCRdb lists one record per CDR3 protein. The repertoire holds over 85,000 distinct CDR3 sequences, 45% to 60% seen once, with under 15% in the top ten. The sample comprised blood. These receptors were taken from a male donor with acne.

The chain joins TRBV7-2 to TRBJ2-7; 12 positions match TRBD2. Germline V CDR1 and CDR2: SGHTA, FQGNSA. Trimming at V came to 4 bases and at J to 7 bases, leaving 5 bases not matched to a gene. The CDR3 has 14 residues. The CDR3 sequence is CASSSGTSGWEQYF. Here the CDR3 DNA reads TGTGCCAGCAGCTCCGGGACTAGCGGGTGGGAGCAGTACTTC. Complete variable domain (other parts from reference TRBV7-2 and TRBJ2-7): GAGVSQSPSNKVTEKGKDVELRCDPISGHTALYWYRQSLGQGLEFLIYFQGNSAPDKSGLPSDRFSAERTGGSVSTLTIQRTQQEDSAVYLCASSSGTSGWEQYFGPGTRLTVT.

This clonotype was seen many times. The rearrangement links TRBV19 to TRBJ2-3; no clear D gene. CDR3 length: 15 amino acids. Germline V CDR1 and CDR2: LNHDA, SQIVND (reference sequence). Between the trimmed V and J ends, which lost 7 bases and 1 base, there was a span of 15 bases. The CDR3: CASMGRLMGTDTQYF. In DNA form, the CDR3 reads TGTGCCAGTATGGGCCGGTTAATGGGCACAGATACGCAGTATTTT.

There are many counts of this clonotype. V and J are TRBV7-2 and TRBJ2-7; 8 bases fit TRBD1. Germline lookup yields CDR1 SGHTA and CDR2 FQGNSA. Trimming at V came to 2 bases and at J to 3 bases, leaving 6 bases not matched to a gene. CDR3 length: 15 residues. CDR3 amino acids: CASSLFWDRYYEQYF. The CDR3 DNA is TGTGCCAGCAGCTTATTTTGGGACAGGTACTACGAGCAGTACTTC.

The chain links TRBV20-1 to TRBJ2-2, with D perhaps TRBD2 (5 bases). CDR1 and CDR2 (germline): DFQATT, SNEGSKA (reference sequence). This CDR3 comprises 16 residues. V gave up 0 bases and J gave up 3 bases, with 14 bases separating them. The CDR3 DNA sequence: TGCAGTGCTAGAGATTTGAACGGGGATTACACCGGGGAGCTGTTTTTT. It codes for CSARDLNGDYTGELFF.

The chain recombines TRBV6-5 with TRBJ2-2; unclear D gene. This CDR3 spans 14 amino acids. The ends were cut back, 5 bases at V and 7 bases at J, with 14 bases in the middle. Per the germline V gene, CDR1 is MNHEY and CDR2 is SVGAGI. CDR3 sequence (DNA): TGTGCCAGCAGTCCAACTCGGACGGGCGGGGAGCTGTTTTTT. Encoded protein: CASSPTRTGGELFF.

This clonotype turned up a few times. The chain has TRBV5-6 and TRBJ2-7; D uncertain. CDR1 is SGHDT, CDR2 YYEEEE, per germline. CDR3 length: 14 residues. V was shortened by 0 bases and J by 2 bases, with 9 bases between the two germline ends. The DNA of the CDR3 is TGTGCCAGCAGCTTGGACGTTCCTGCCTACGAGCAGTACTTC. The encoded protein is CASSLDVPAYEQYF.

This clonotype was counted many times. This sequence joins TRBV7-3 and TRBJ2-1; TRBD2 aligns across 7 bases. The CDR3 loop spans 15 amino acids. With 2 bases clipped from V and 6 bases from J, the junction kept 7 bases outside the gene matches. Germline-derived CDR1 and CDR2 are SGHTA and FQGTGA. The CDR3 DNA sequence: TGTGCCAGCAGCTTAGCGCGGGAGCCGAGCAATGAGCAGTTCTTC. As protein: CASSLAREPSNEQFF.

The chain recombines TRBV25-1 with TRBJ2-1; 16 bases align to TRBD2. V shed 5 bases and J 9 bases; nucleotides not matched to a gene: 13. The germline V gene encodes CDR1 MGHDK and CDR2 SYGVNS. The CDR3 is made up of 18 amino acids. In DNA, the CDR3 is TGTGCCAGCAGTTACCAGGCACCGGGACTAGCGGGAGGGCCTGAGCAGTTCTTC. Its protein product is CASSYQAPGLAGGPEQFF. Looking up the rest from reference TRBV25-1 and TRBJ2-1 gives the full variable domain: EADIYQTPRYLVIGTGKKITLECSQTMGHDKMYWYQQDPGMELHLIHYSYGVNSTEKGDLSSESTVSRIRTEHFPLTLESARPSHTSQYLCASSYQAPGLAGGPEQFFGPGTRLTVL.

There are many counts of this clonotype. The chain links TRBV9 to TRBJ1-3; D unresolved. Per germline, CDR1 SGDLS and CDR2 YYNGEE. There are 16 residues in the CDR3. The V gene lost 4 bases and the J gene lost 4 bases, with 18 bases spanning the gap. The CDR3 DNA sequence: TGTGCCAGCAGCCCGCCGAGGTTGGGCGACGGAAACACCATATATTTT. The encoded protein is CASSPPRLGDGNTIYF.

This clonotype counts as medium-sized. This rearrangement joins TRBV20-1 to TRBJ1-4; D not certain. V was clipped by 2 bases and J by 8 bases, with 3 bases between them. This CDR3 contains 10 residues. Germline CDR1 is DFQATT and CDR2 is SNEGSKA (reference sequence). CDR3 in DNA: TGCAGTGCTAGATACGAAAAACTGTTTTTT. It yields the protein CSARYEKLFF.

The chain has TRBV20-1 and TRBJ1-5; D is possibly TRBD1 (6 bases). Trimming removed 5 bases from V and 5 bases from J, with 28 bases in between. CDR1 is DFQATT, CDR2 SNEGSKA, per germline (reference sequence). CDR3 length: 18 amino acids. The CDR3 bases are TGCAGTGCTCCTCCGGGGGGGCCTCCCTCCGTTGAGGATCAGCCCCAGCATTTT. Protein product: CSAPPGGPPSVEDQPQHF.

The chain uses TRBV13 and TRBJ2-5; TRBD1 aligns across 7 bases. Germline CDR1 and CDR2: PRHDT and FYEKMQ (reference sequence). J was trimmed by 4 bases and V by 5 bases; bases with no gene match: 7. This CDR3 spans 14 amino acids. The CDR3 bases are TGTGCCAGCAGCCCTGCGCAGGGGGTAGAGACCCAGTACTTC. This encodes CASSPAQGVETQYF.

This clonotype was observed a single time. The V call is TRBV29-1, the J call TRBJ1-2; 8 positions agree with TRBD1. V lost 6 bases and J lost 8; bases outside the gene matches: 5. Germline values: CDR1 SQVTM, CDR2 ANQGSEA. The CDR3 consists of 11 residues. The CDR3 reads CSVGQGEGYTF. For the CDR3, the DNA is TGCAGCGTCGGACAGGGTGAGGGCTACACCTTC.

The chain joins TRBV7-6 to TRBJ2-3; 10 bases match TRBD1. J gave up 4 bases and V 7 bases, and 8 bases lay outside the gene matches. The CDR3 spans 15 residues. Germline V lookup: CDR1 SGHVS, CDR2 FNYEAQ. CDR3 sequence (DNA): TGTGCCAGCAACTCGACAGGGGGCGGGTCAGATACGCAGTATTTT. Protein product: CASNSTGGGSDTQYF.

This rearrangement joins TRBV6-2 or TRBV6-3 to TRBJ1-1, with D perhaps TRBD1 (6 bases). Germline V lookup: CDR1 MNHEY, CDR2 SVGEGT. V was clipped by 0 bases and J by 2 bases, with 19 bases between them. The CDR3 covers 18 residues. The CDR3 spells CASSYSRIFRGLNTEAFF. CDR3 DNA: TGTGCCAGCAGTTACTCGAGGATTTTTCGGGGGCTCAACACTGAAGCTTTCTTT.

A remark on this clonotype: A read error is possible here, since a much larger clone lies one base away. The CDR3: CATKEGVDDGEAFF. The CDR3 coding sequence is TGTGCCACCAAAGAGGGGGTAGATGATGGAGAAGCTTTCTTT. V usage is TRBV2 and J usage is TRBJ1-1, with D maybe TRBD1 (6 bases). CDR3 length equals 14 residues. CDR1 and CDR2 from the germline V gene are SNHLY and FYNNEI. The germline V and J ends were trimmed by 10 bases and 8 bases, with 23 bases remaining between them.

This clonotype was detected ten times or more. CDR3 sequence (DNA): TGCAGTGCAAGGGGCCTCAACACCGGGGAGCTGTTTTTT. Its translation: CSARGLNTGELFF. The gene calls are TRBV20-1 and TRBJ2-2; TRBD1 might be the D (5 bases). The CDR3 is 13 residues long. The V gene's germline CDR1 is DFQATT and CDR2 SNEGSKA (reference sequence). V lost 6 bases, J lost 2 bases, and 10 bases lay in between.

The chain uses TRBV7-8 and TRBJ2-3; TRBD2 matches 11 bases. Germline V gives CDR1 SGHVS, CDR2 FQNEAQ. Trimming took 5 bases from V and 2 from J; bases not matched to a gene: 3. The CDR3 is 15 amino acids. For the CDR3, the DNA is TGTGCCAGCAGCCCACTAGCGGGAGTCACAGATACGCAGTATTTT. Encoded protein: CASSPLAGVTDTQYF.

This clonotype was detected a few times. This chain uses TRBV7-8 with TRBJ2-2, with TRBD2 matching 8 bases. From germline, CDR1 is SGHVS and CDR2 FQNEAQ. The V and J ends lost 3 bases and 6 bases, in that order; junction bases with no gene match: 6. CDR3 size: 15 residues. The CDR3 coding sequence is TGTGCCAGCAGCTTTGCCTTCGGGAGGGCCGGGGAGCTGTTTTTT. Translating it yields CASSFAFGRAGELFF.

This clonotype qualifies as medium-sized. CDR3 bases: TGTGCCACCAGCAGAGTGGGTATGGCCCCTATTCTCGGGGAGCTGTTTTTT. Its translation: CATSRVGMAPILGELFF. The chain carries TRBV15 and TRBJ2-2; D remains unclear. V was shortened by 1 base and J by 7 bases, with 19 bases between the two germline ends. Germline assignment: CDR1 LNHNV and CDR2 YYDKDF (reference sequence). The CDR3 has 17 amino acids.

This clonotype was observed at least ten times. The gene calls are TRBV15 and TRBJ2-6, with D perhaps TRBD1 (6 bases). Germline CDR1 reads LNHNV; CDR2 reads YYDKDF (reference sequence). V was shortened by 0 bases and J by 4 bases, with 10 bases between the two germline ends. The CDR3 spans 16 residues. CDR3 nucleotides: TGTGCCACCAGCAGAGATTACGGGACAGGGGCCAACGTCCTGACTTTC. Residues: CATSRDYGTGANVLTF.